A single sample is the source of the 3 T cell receptor beta chains below, sequenced in a study of OX40 agonist ivuxolimab in advanced cancers. The repertoire was sequenced with immunoSEQ multiplex PCR; TCRdb's copy has only in-frame clones and lacks some. The sample includes roughly 71,000 clones, 80% to 90% of them seen just once. The source was CD4+ or CD8+ T cells sorted from blood, collected in a trial of the OX40 agonist ivuxolimab. The receptors were sampled from an adult with an advanced solid tumor such as melanoma, head and neck, liver or kidney cancer.

V usage is TRBV5-4 and J usage is TRBJ2-2, with 14 bases identical to TRBD2. Germline lookup yields CDR1 SGHNT and CDR2 YYREEE (reference sequence). V was clipped by 5 bases and J by 1 base; unmatched bases: 4. CDR3 length: 17 residues. The DNA for the CDR3 is TGTGCCAGCAGACCTGGACTAGCGGGGGGGAACACCGGGGAGCTGTTTTTT. It yields the protein CASRPGLAGGNTGELFF. Using reference TRBV5-4 and TRBJ2-2 for the parts outside the CDR3, the full variable domain is ETGVTQSPTHLIKTRGQQVTLRCSSQSGHNTVSWYQQALGQGPQFIFQYYREEENGRGNFPPRFSGLQFPNYSSELNVNALELDDSALYLCASRPGLAGGNTGELFFGEGSRLTVL.

This chain uses TRBV9 with TRBJ2-7, with 9 bases matching TRBD1. With V trimmed by 4 bases and J by 3 bases, 5 bases remained unmatched. In germline, CDR1 is SGDLS, CDR2 YYNGEE. The length of the CDR3 is 14 residues. CDR3 DNA: TGTGCCAGCAGCCCCGGGACAGGGTACTACGAGCAGTACTTC. Protein sequence: CASSPGTGYYEQYF.

The V gene is TRBV28, the J gene TRBJ2-7; TRBD1 matches at 8 bases. The CDR3 runs 13 residues. The germline gives CDR1 MDHEN, CDR2 SYDVKM. After removal of 8 bases from V and 2 bases from J, the junction contained 5 bases not matched to a gene. CDR3 amino acids: CASRTGGTYEQYF. The CDR3 coding sequence is TGTGCCAGCCGAACAGGGGGTACCTACGAGCAGTACTTC.